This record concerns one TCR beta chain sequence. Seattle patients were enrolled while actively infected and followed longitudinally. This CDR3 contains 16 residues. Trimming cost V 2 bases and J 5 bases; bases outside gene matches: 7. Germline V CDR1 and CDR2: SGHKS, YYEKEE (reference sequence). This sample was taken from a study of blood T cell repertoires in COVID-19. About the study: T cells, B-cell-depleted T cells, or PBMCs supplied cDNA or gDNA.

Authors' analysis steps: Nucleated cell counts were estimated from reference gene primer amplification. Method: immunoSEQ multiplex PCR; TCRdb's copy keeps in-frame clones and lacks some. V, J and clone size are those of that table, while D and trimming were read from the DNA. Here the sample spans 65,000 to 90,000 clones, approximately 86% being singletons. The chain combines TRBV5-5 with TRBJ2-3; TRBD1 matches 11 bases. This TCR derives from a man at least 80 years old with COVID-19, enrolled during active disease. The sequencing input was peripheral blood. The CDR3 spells CASSLVDRGPGDTQYF. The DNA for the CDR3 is TGTGCCAGCAGCTTAGTGGACAGGGGGCCAGGAGATACGCAGTATTTT.